This passage covers 2 T cell receptor beta chains from one sample sequenced in a study of CD8 T cells in Susac syndrome. Reverse transcription of about 0.45 to 1 ug RNA used random hexamers. Each CDR3 protein gets one entry after TCRdb re-called the immunoSEQ multiplex PCR reads with MiXCR. The data hold about 70,000 distinct CDR3 sequences, with roughly 95% observed a single time. The sequenced sample consisted of CD4+ T cells from PBMCs. All receptors come from a human donor with multiple sclerosis.

The rearrangement uses TRBV4-1 and TRBJ2-1; D is unclear. This CDR3 is 14 amino acids long. Per the germline V gene, CDR1 is MGHRA and CDR2 is YSYEKL. V was pared by 0 bases and J by 5 bases, with 8 bases between. In DNA, the CDR3 is TGCGCCAGCAGCCAAGATCAGGCCAACAATGAGCAGTTCTTC. Residues: CASSQDQANNEQFF.

The V gene is TRBV28, the J gene TRBJ2-4; 10 bases map to TRBD1. The CDR3 is 14 amino acids. Trimming removed 11 bases from V and 5 bases from J; junction bases left unmatched: 9. The germline CDR1 and CDR2 sequences are MDHEN and SYDVKM. The CDR3 DNA sequence: TGTGCCGCGGCGGGACAGGGGTTCCAAAACATTCAGTACTTC. Protein product: CAAAGQGFQNIQYF.